Shown below are 27 T cell receptor beta chains from a single sample sequenced in a study of OX40 agonist ivuxolimab in advanced cancers. Measured with immunoSEQ multiplex PCR; TCRdb has only the in-frame clones, and not every one. The data show 65,000 or so clones, with approximately 91% seen just once and 4% to 5.5% held by the top ten. The material was CD4+ or CD8+ T cells sorted from blood, obtained in a trial of the OX40 agonist ivuxolimab. All receptors come from an adult with an advanced solid tumor such as melanoma, head and neck, liver or kidney cancer.

This sequence joins TRBV6-6 and TRBJ1-1; 7 positions match TRBD1. The CDR3 is 16 amino acids. The V segment lost 4 bases and the J segment 1 base; nucleotides outside the gene matches: 9. CDR1 is MNHNY, CDR2 SVGAGI, per germline (reference sequence). The CDR3 DNA sequence: TGTGCCAGCAGTTTCCCACCGGGACAGCGGAACACTGAAGCTTTCTTT. Protein: CASSFPPGQRNTEAFF.

This rearrangement joins TRBV16 to TRBJ1-1, with 8 bases identical to TRBD1. The germline V gene has CDR1 KGHSY and CDR2 FQNENV. V was pared by 0 bases and J by 0 bases, with 3 bases of the junction left unmatched. This CDR3 has 16 residues. CDR3 nucleotides: TGTGCCAGCAGCCAATCAGGGACAGGATTGAACACTGAAGCTTTCTTT. Encoded protein: CASSQSGTGLNTEAFF.

In its sample, this clone was seen once. The V call is TRBV5-8, the J call TRBJ1-2; no clear D gene. Deletions cut 4 bases from V and 10 bases from J, with 14 bases between. The CDR3 length is 12 residues. Germline V gene data show CDR1 as SGHTS and CDR2 as YDEGEE. DNA for the CDR3: TGTGCCAGCAGCCAGGACCGGGGTTCCTACACCTTC. Translating it yields CASSQDRGSYTF.

This clone was counted once. This chain links TRBV4-1 with TRBJ2-1, with unresolved D. Germline loops: CDR1 MGHRA, CDR2 YSYEKL. Trimming cost V 1 base and J 1 base, with 11 bases left between them. CDR3 size: 16 residues. The CDR3 protein is CASSQVDMVSYNEQFF. CDR3 nucleotides: TGCGCCAGCAGCCAAGTTGACATGGTATCCTACAATGAGCAGTTCTTC.

This chain links TRBV28 with TRBJ2-7; TRBD2 might be the D (6 bases). The V end lost 2 bases, the J end lost 0 bases, and 11 bases lay between the germline ends. The CDR3 covers 15 residues. The V gene's germline CDR1 is MDHEN and CDR2 SYDVKM. In DNA form, the CDR3 reads TGTGCCAGCAGTTTACCGGGGGAGGACTCCTACGAGCAGTACTTC. Encoded protein: CASSLPGEDSYEQYF.

The chain combines TRBV20-1 with TRBJ2-1; 8 bases are shared with TRBD1. This CDR3 is 11 amino acids long. After removal of 6 bases from V and 10 bases from J, the junction contained 5 bases not matched to a gene. Germline loops: CDR1 DFQATT, CDR2 SNEGSKA (reference sequence). This CDR3 reads CSAADREEQFF. CDR3 bases: TGCAGTGCCGCGGACAGGGAAGAGCAGTTCTTC.

This clone was detected once. The chain carries TRBV19 and TRBJ1-2; D ambiguous. CDR1 is LNHDA and CDR2 is SQIVND in the germline V gene (reference sequence). V lost 3 bases and J lost 4, with 9 bases in between. This CDR3 comprises 13 residues. The CDR3 sequence: CASSIRPPYGYTF. CDR3 nucleotides: TGTGCCAGTAGTATTCGGCCTCCCTATGGCTACACCTTC.

The chain employs TRBV6-5 and TRBJ1-1; D is uncertain. Between the trimmed V and J ends, which lost 6 bases and 3 bases, there was a span of 11 bases. CDR1 MNHEY and CDR2 SVGAGI come from the germline V gene. The CDR3 contains 13 residues. The DNA of the CDR3 is TGTGCCAGCAGACTCGTGAGGGACACTGAAGCTTTCTTT. Translation: CASRLVRDTEAFF.

CDR3 protein: CASSIPPGPGELFF. The DNA for the CDR3 is TGTGCCAGTAGTATCCCGCCAGGTCCCGGGGAGCTGTTTTTT. The V call is TRBV19, the J call TRBJ2-2; D uncertain. The CDR3 runs 14 residues. Trimming shortened V by 3 bases and J by 6 bases, and 11 bases separated the two germline ends. Germline values: CDR1 LNHDA, CDR2 SQIVND (reference sequence).

The CDR3 is CASSLAGTSPQGEQFF. The CDR3 DNA reads as TGTGCCAGCAGCTTAGCGGGGACGAGCCCACAGGGTGAGCAGTTCTTC. The rearrangement links TRBV7-2 to TRBJ2-1, with D possibly being TRBD1 (6 bases). The germline V gene encodes CDR1 SGHTA and CDR2 FQGNSA. Deletions cut 0 bases from V and 9 bases from J, with 18 bases between. The CDR3 consists of 16 residues.

V is TRBV2 and J is TRBJ1-5; D is unclear. Trimming left V 1 base short and J 5 bases short, with 12 bases between. Looked up from germline, CDR1 is SNHLY and CDR2 is FYNNEI. This CDR3 region has 15 residues. The CDR3 protein is CASSEGPTRDQPQHF. CDR3 nucleotide sequence: TGTGCCAGCAGTGAAGGACCGACCCGCGATCAGCCCCAGCATTTT. The full variable domain, in which reference TRBV2 and TRBJ1-5 provide the parts outside the CDR3, is EPEVTQTPSHQVTQMGQEVILRCVPISNHLYFYWYRQILGQKVEFLVSFYNNEISEKSEIFDDQFSVERPDGSNFTLKIRSTKLEDSAMYFCASSEGPTRDQPQHFGDGTRLSIL.

This rearrangement joins TRBV19 to TRBJ2-1; 11 bases are shared with TRBD2. The CDR3 length is 15 residues. Germline V gene lookup returns CDR1 LNHDA and CDR2 SQIVND (reference sequence). The junction had 5 bases not matched to a gene; V was cut back by 6 bases and J by 4 bases. The CDR3 sequence: CASRASGRSYNEQFF. The CDR3 nucleotides are TGTGCCAGTAGGGCTAGCGGGAGGTCGTACAATGAGCAGTTCTTC. Full variable domain (missing parts from reference TRBV19 and TRBJ2-1): DGGITQSPKYLFRKEGQNVTLSCEQNLNHDAMYWYRQDPGQGLRLIYYSQIVNDFQKGDIAEGYSVSREKKESFPLTVTSAQKNPTAFYLCASRASGRSYNEQFFGPGTRLTVL.

The rearrangement joins TRBV2 to TRBJ1-6, with D unclear. Deletions cut 3 bases from V and 5 bases from J, with 14 bases between. CDR3 length equals 16 residues. CDR1 is SNHLY and CDR2 is FYNNEI in the germline V gene. The CDR3 DNA follows: TGTGCCAGCAGTGAGGCAGGAATCCACAATAATTCACCCCTCCACTTT. This translates into CASSEAGIHNNSPLHF.

The chain uses TRBV18 and TRBJ2-7; 8 bases line up with TRBD1. The CDR3 covers 13 residues. J was trimmed by 5 bases and V by 6 bases; bases with no gene match: 6. Germline CDR1 KGHSH, CDR2 LQKENI. The CDR3 sequence is CASSPDRDNEQYF. CDR3 nucleotides: TGTGCCAGCTCCCCGGACAGGGATAACGAGCAGTACTTC. Full variable domain (missing parts from reference TRBV18 and TRBJ2-7): NAGVMQNPRHLVRRRGQEARLRCSPMKGHSHVYWYRQLPEEGLKFMVYLQKENIIDESGMPKERFSAEFPKEGPSILRIQQVVRGDSAAYFCASSPDRDNEQYFGPGTRLTVT.

The rearrangement uses TRBV6-1 and TRBJ2-5, with 7 bases lining up with TRBD2. This CDR3 is built from 17 residues. V shed 3 bases, J shed 5 bases, and the junction held 15 bases outside the gene matches. The germline gives CDR1 MNHNS, CDR2 SASEGT. The CDR3 bases are TGTGCCAGCAGTGACCTACTTGGGACTACTGGGGAGGAGACCCAGTACTTC. Translating it yields CASSDLLGTTGEETQYF.

V and J are TRBV11-2 and TRBJ2-5; D might be TRBD1 (6 bases). V lost 4 bases, J lost 5 bases, and 20 bases lay in between. The CDR3 contains 16 residues. CDR1 is SGHAT, CDR2 FQNNGV, per germline. DNA of the CDR3: TGTGCCAGCAGCTCGCTGAAACGTCAGGGGCCGGAGACCCAGTACTTC. Translation gives CASSSLKRQGPETQYF.

The rearrangement links TRBV7-9 to TRBJ2-5; D possibly corresponds to TRBD2 (5 bases). V lost 1 base to trimming and J lost 2 bases, with 5 bases between them. The CDR3 has 13 residues. The germline V gene has CDR1 SEHNR and CDR2 FQNEAQ (reference sequence). The chain's CDR3 is CASSLGGQETQYF. In DNA, the CDR3 is TGTGCCAGCAGCTTAGGCGGGCAAGAGACCCAGTACTTC.

This clone was detected only once. The rearrangement links TRBV27 to TRBJ2-1; D is perhaps TRBD1 (6 bases). V was pared by 1 base and J by 7 bases, with 14 bases between. This CDR3 is built from 15 residues. Germline CDR1 and CDR2: MNHEY and SMNVEV (reference sequence). For the CDR3, the DNA is TGTGCCAGCAGTTTATTACAGGGCACGGATAATGAGCAGTTCTTC. Translated: CASSLLQGTDNEQFF.

The rearrangement links TRBV5-6 to TRBJ1-5; perhaps TRBD1 as D (5 bases). Trimming removed 10 bases at V and 5 bases at J, with 22 bases between. The CDR3 covers 15 residues. Germline V gene lookup returns CDR1 SGHDT and CDR2 YYEEEE. CDR3 residues: CAAPPKRGVDQPQHF. Written as DNA, the CDR3 is TGTGCCGCTCCACCTAAACGAGGGGTTGATCAGCCCCAGCATTTT.

Comments on this clone: This same CDR3 is encoded by further DNA sequences in the sample. This chain links TRBV7-2 with TRBJ1-2, with D possibly matching TRBD1 (5 bases). From germline, CDR1 is SGHTA and CDR2 FQGNSA. CDR3 length: 14 residues. The V end lost 1 base, the J end lost 5 bases, and 11 bases lay between the germline ends. The CDR3 coding sequence is TGTGCCAGCAGCTTAGGTCCAGGGAGTTATGGCTACACCTTC. Translation gives CASSLGPGSYGYTF.

The chain employs TRBV19 and TRBJ2-1, with TRBD2 matching over 11 bases. The trim removed 1 base at V and 7 bases at J, leaving 6 bases unmatched. The CDR3 is 16 residues long. The germline V gene encodes CDR1 LNHDA and CDR2 SQIVND (reference sequence). The DNA of the CDR3 is TGTGCCAGTAGTATAGCAAGGACTAGCGGGTTTAATGAGCAGTTCTTC. It yields the protein CASSIARTSGFNEQFF. Supplemented by reference TRBV19 and TRBJ2-1, the full variable domain reads DGGITQSPKYLFRKEGQNVTLSCEQNLNHDAMYWYRQDPGQGLRLIYYSQIVNDFQKGDIAEGYSVSREKKESFPLTVTSAQKNPTAFYLCASSIARTSGFNEQFFGPGTRLTVL.

The chain employs TRBV6-1 and TRBJ1-2, with D hard to call. Trimming shortened V by 1 base and J by 9 bases, and 6 bases separated the two germline ends. Germline values: CDR1 MNHNS, CDR2 SASEGT. CDR3 length: 11 residues. The CDR3 region is CASSEEGCYTF. The CDR3 nucleotides are TGTGCCAGCAGTGAAGAGGGTTGCTACACCTTC.

This chain links TRBV5-6 with TRBJ1-5; possibly TRBD1 for D (5 bases). The CDR3 runs to 15 residues. V shed 2 bases and J shed 2 bases, with 11 bases lying between them. CDR1 is SGHDT, CDR2 YYEEEE, per germline. CDR3 sequence: CASSFRGSGNQPQHF. CDR3 DNA: TGTGCCAGCAGCTTTAGGGGATCGGGCAATCAGCCCCAGCATTTT.

This rearrangement joins TRBV7-8 to TRBJ1-5; 8 positions agree with TRBD1. Germline V gene lookup returns CDR1 SGHVS and CDR2 FQNEAQ. The CDR3 runs to 15 residues. Trimming at V came to 5 bases and at J to 4 bases, leaving 7 bases not matched to a gene. CDR3 bases: TGTGCCAGCAGCGCACAGGGGGTTGGGAATCAGCCCCAGCATTTT. Protein: CASSAQGVGNQPQHF. Drawing the rest from reference TRBV7-8 and TRBJ1-5, the complete variable domain is GAGVSQSPRYKVAKRGQDVALRCDPISGHVSLFWYQQALGQGPEFLTYFQNEAQLDKSGLPSDRFFAERPEGSVSTLKIQRTQQEDSAVYLCASSAQGVGNQPQHFGDGTRLSIL.

Only one count was recorded for this clone. The V and J genes are TRBV29-1 and TRBJ2-7; the match to TRBD1 covers 8 bases. Trimming cost V 3 bases and J 1 base; bases outside gene matches: 8. The germline V gene encodes CDR1 SQVTM and CDR2 ANQGSEA. CDR3 size: 15 residues. The DNA of the CDR3 is TGCAGCGTTGAGAAGCAGGGGGCGCTTTCCTACGAGCAGTACTTC. It specifies CSVEKQGALSYEQYF.

This rearrangement joins TRBV18 to TRBJ2-7; no clear D gene. The CDR3 length is 14 residues. The germline gives CDR1 KGHSH, CDR2 LQKENI. V dropped 0 bases and J dropped 4 bases, with 10 bases sitting between them. CDR3 sequence reads: CASSPPSGPYEQYF. The CDR3 DNA reads TGTGCCAGCTCACCACCGTCGGGTCCTTACGAGCAGTACTTC.

The chain has TRBV28 and TRBJ1-3; tentative D call: TRBD1 (6 bases). Trimming took 7 bases from V and 7 from J, leaving 17 bases between them. The CDR3 consists of 14 residues. Germline V gene data show CDR1 as MDHEN and CDR2 as SYDVKM. The DNA for the CDR3 is TGTGCCAGCACCCCGGGGGGGGCTAAGAACACCATATATTTT. It is translated as CASTPGGAKNTIYF.